This T cell receptor beta chain came from a study of blood T cell repertoires in COVID-19 (dated by TCRdb to about 2020). About the investigation overall: The collaborator samples originated in the United States, Italy and Spain and spanned the acute and convalescent phases of COVID-19. The material from the prospective study consisted of cDNA or gDNA derived from T cells, B-cell-depleted T cells, or PBMCs. Deeply sampled blood TCRbeta repertoires from subjects exposed to, actively infected with, or recovered from COVID-19 were included in the dataset. The repertoires were released in a freely available public database intended as a resource for research on the immune response to SARS-CoV-2. Samples came from the ongoing ImmuneRACE study (first 160 participants) plus 1,254 subjects from 6 global collaborators. Nearly every sample came with metadata listing a de-identified subject ID, COVID-19 status, age in years and sex. HLA class I and class II types, where available, came from metadata supplied by the sample provider rather than from assay-based typing.

Results the study describes overall, beyond this receptor: The amount of clinical and demographic metadata varied by source and participant and was provided uncurated.

TCRbeta CDR3 regions were amplified from genomic DNA by means of the immunoSEQ Assay, a bias-controlled multiplex PCR. The paper's processing steps were these. The number of nucleated cells in each sample was estimated from the amplification of reference gene primers within the assay. To quantify the absolute abundance of each unique TCRbeta CDR3 rearrangement, sequence reads were collapsed and filtered. Productive Simpson clonality was computed per sample as the square root of Simpson's diversity index over productive rearrangements. TCRdb limited this immuneACCESS table to in-frame rearrangements with V and J called. A share of clones is missing; checked studies link under half to unresolved V genes, and the rest is unexplained. The V and J calls and clone size were taken over from that table, and D and trimming were inferred from the DNA. This sample is represented by tens of thousands of clones; over 75% of them were singletons. Clones ranked in the top ten supply over 3% of the sample.

The collaborating institutions used their own protocols to collect whole blood in K2EDTA tubes. For TCRbeta analysis, collaborators shipped samples as frozen whole blood, isolated PBMCs, or DNA extracted from either of those sample types. This clone showed up just once. No cognate antigen has been identified for it. Base qualities are not provided; no much larger clone lies one nucleotide away. The sequencing sample was made of peripheral blood. This receptor was identified in a man aged 65-85 years with acute or convalescent COVID-19.

CDR3 sequence: CASSFGGPVYSGNTIYF. The nucleotide sequence reads as follows: TGTGCCAGCAGCTTCGGGGGGCCCGTTTACTCTGGAAACACCATATATTTT. This sequence uses TRBV5-6 and TRBJ1-3; TRBD1 is possibly the D segment (6 matching bases). Relative to germline, V is 2 bases shorter and J is 0 bases shorter, with 15 bases between their ends. The CDR3 contains 17 residues, cysteine and phenylalanine counted. The only DNA kept is the CDR3, 51 bases in frame from the first base. The germline V gene provides CDR1 SGHDT and CDR2 YYEEEE.